This T cell receptor beta chain was captured by sequencing in a study of cytomegalovirus exposure and HLA in healthy donors. Deletions cut 4 bases from V and 5 bases from J, with 8 bases between. The CDR3 sequence is 13 residues long. Per the germline V gene, CDR1 is SGHVS and CDR2 is FNYEAQ. It was with 60 Vbeta and 13 Jbeta primers that the PCR ran. Authors' data handling: About 9.9 million shared chains were among around 80 million unique TCR beta chains counted in a later analysis. This table comes from immunoSEQ multiplex PCR, and its TCRdb copy is limited to in-frame clones, with some not included. V, J and clone size are taken as reported in that table, and D and trimming were inferred from the DNA itself. The sample yields around 83,000 clones, about three quarters seen once.

The TCR sequence derives from a male donor in good health and CMV-seropositive. The V and J genes are TRBV7-6 and TRBJ2-2, with D tentatively TRBD1 (6 bases). Sequenced material: PBMCs. CDR3 nucleotide sequence: TGTGCCAGCAGCTCAGGGGTGACCGGGGAGCTGTTTTTT. Protein: CASSSGVTGELFF. The whole variable domain, filled in from reference TRBV7-6 and TRBJ2-2, reads GAGVSQSPRYKVTKRGQDVALRCDPISGHVSLYWYRQALGQGPEFLTYFNYEAQQDKSGLPNDRFSAERPEGSISTLTIQRTEQRDSAMYRCASSSGVTGELFFGEGSRLTVL.